The clone carrying this TCR beta chain appeared many times. Its antigen is as yet unknown. The sample belongs to a study of T cells in Graves' hyperthyroidism and ophthalmopathy. Findings and caveats of the study: Most thyroid-expanded clonotypes above 0.001 were also found in blood.

Uncontrolled infection, other autoimmune disease, pregnancy or lactation excluded patients. Clinicians diagnosed patients from clinical symptoms, serum thyroxine and TRAb, thyroid ultrasound and orbital computed tomography. Researchers took RNA transcripts and amplified the TCR beta CDR3 regions from them. HTBI primers were used for first-round RT-PCR of the TCR CDR3. Using its own MiXCR run on the multiplex PCR reads, TCRdb lists one record per CDR3 protein. The table has roughly 750,000 distinct CDR3 sequences, around 15% seen once. This CDR3 contains 14 residues. Trimming stripped 6 bases from V and 0 bases from J, with 12 bases between. Germline values: CDR1 KGHSH, CDR2 LQKENI.

Sequencing was done on a sample of blood. The V and J genes are TRBV18 and TRBJ2-7, with D possibly matching TRBD2 (6 bases). The receptor was isolated from a man younger than 35 with Graves' hyperthyroidism. CDR3 DNA sequence: TGTGCCAGCTCGCCGGGACTCAGCTCCTACGAGCAGTACTTC. Translation: CASSPGLSSYEQYF.